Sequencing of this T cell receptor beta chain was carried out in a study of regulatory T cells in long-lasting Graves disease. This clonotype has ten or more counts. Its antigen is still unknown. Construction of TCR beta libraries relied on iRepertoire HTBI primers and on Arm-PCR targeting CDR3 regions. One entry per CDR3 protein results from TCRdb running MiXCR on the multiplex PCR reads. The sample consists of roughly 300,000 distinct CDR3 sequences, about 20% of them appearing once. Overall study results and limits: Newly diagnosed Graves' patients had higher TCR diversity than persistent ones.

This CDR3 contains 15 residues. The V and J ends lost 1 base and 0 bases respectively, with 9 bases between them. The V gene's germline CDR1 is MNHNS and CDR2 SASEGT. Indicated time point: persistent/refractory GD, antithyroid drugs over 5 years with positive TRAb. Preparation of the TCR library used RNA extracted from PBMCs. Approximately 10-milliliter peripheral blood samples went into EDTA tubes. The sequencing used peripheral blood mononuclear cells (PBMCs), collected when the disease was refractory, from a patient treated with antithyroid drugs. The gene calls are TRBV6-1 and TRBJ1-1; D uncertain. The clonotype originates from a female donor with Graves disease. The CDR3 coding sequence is TGTGCCAGCAGTGAAGGTAGGGCTATGAACACTGAAGCTTTCTTT. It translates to CASSEGRAMNTEAFF.